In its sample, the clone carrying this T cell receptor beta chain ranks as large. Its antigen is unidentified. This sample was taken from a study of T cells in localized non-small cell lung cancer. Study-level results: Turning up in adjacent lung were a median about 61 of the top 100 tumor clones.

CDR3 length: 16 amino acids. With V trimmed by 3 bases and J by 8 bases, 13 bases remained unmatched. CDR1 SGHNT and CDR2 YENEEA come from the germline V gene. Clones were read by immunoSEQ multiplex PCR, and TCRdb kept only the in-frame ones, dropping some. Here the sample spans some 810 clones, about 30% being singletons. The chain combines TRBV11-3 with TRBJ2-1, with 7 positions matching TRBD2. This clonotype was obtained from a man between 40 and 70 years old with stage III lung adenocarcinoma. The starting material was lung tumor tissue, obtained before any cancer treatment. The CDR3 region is CASSFDISRLAHEQFF. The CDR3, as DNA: TGTGCCAGCAGCTTCGACATATCCCGACTAGCCCATGAGCAGTTCTTC.